The clone carrying this T cell receptor (beta chain) was found a few times. What it binds is unknown. This record belongs to a study of response to subunit inactivated influenza vaccine. The study, taken as a whole, reports: After each seasonal influenza vaccination, few new T cells are recruited, the authors suggested.

The length of the CDR3 is 15 residues. V gave up 1 base and J gave up 3 bases, with 12 bases separating them. From germline, CDR1 is MDHEN and CDR2 SYDVKM. TCRdb re-derived calls from the RT-PCR reads in MiXCR, one entry per CDR3 protein. The profile shows hundreds of thousands of distinct CDR3 sequences, approximately 15% of them singletons. J is TRBJ1-2 and V is TRBV28; tentatively, D is TRBD1 (6 bases). Sequencing was performed on PBMCs from blood, taken 14 to 15 days before vaccination. The receptor's source is a man between 50 and 59 years old who received an inactivated influenza vaccine. CDR3 residues: CASSLSPDRDYGYTF. The DNA for the CDR3 is TGTGCCAGCAGTTTATCCCCGGACAGAGACTATGGCTACACCTTC.